This T cell receptor (beta chain) was recovered during a study of blood T cells in healthy people across ages. With a J-beta primer mix and a sample-barcoded 5' primer, a second PCR ran 7 to 11 cycles. In TCRdb, the 5' RACE reads were re-called with MiXCR into one record per CDR3 protein. The sample carries about 680,000 distinct CDR3 sequences, more than 40% recorded once. Points from the study as a whole: No one knew whether donors had CMV, which possibly confounded expanded clonotype changes.

This CDR3 has 14 amino acids. CDR1 and CDR2 (germline): DFQATT, SNEGSKA (reference sequence). Details on this clonotype: Its specificity is not known. The junction shows a germline mismatch at one end, possibly a read error.

The V gene is TRBV20-1, the J gene TRBJ2-6; TRBD1 or TRBD2 may be the D gene (5 bases each). The sequencing sample was made of blood. The sequence was obtained from a woman aged 60-75 years in good health. The DNA for the CDR3 is TGCAGTGCTAGCCCGCTATCTGGGGGCAACGTCCTGACTTTC. Translation: CSASPLSGGNVLTF.